This TCR beta chain was found in a study of blood T cell repertoires in COVID-19. Study in general: The study drew acute and convalescent COVID-19 samples from the United States, Italy and Spain.

Per the germline V gene, CDR1 is SGHRS and CDR2 is YFSETQ. The CDR3 sequence is 15 residues long. V was shortened by 7 bases and J by 0 bases, with 14 bases between the two germline ends. Original handling: The assay estimated nucleated cells by amplifying reference gene primers. Method: immunoSEQ multiplex PCR; TCRdb's copy keeps in-frame clones and lacks some. That table gives V, J and clone size, and the DNA gave D and trimming. The sample has under 100,000 clones, about nine tenths seen once. The sequencing sample was made of peripheral blood. The V and J genes are TRBV5-1 and TRBJ2-1, with a tentative D call TRBD1 (7 bases). This clonotype originated in a man aged 50 or older with acute or convalescent COVID-19. The CDR3 spells CASGRGESSYNEQFF. In nucleotides, the CDR3 is TGCGCCAGCGGCAGGGGGGAGAGCTCCTACAATGAGCAGTTCTTC.